The 4 T cell receptor beta chains given below trace back to one sample, sequenced in a study of T cell changes during pregnancy in multiple sclerosis. Only in-frame clones appear in the TCRdb table, and some are missing; sequencing was by immunoSEQ multiplex PCR. This sample has 90,000 to 95,000 clones, with around 93% found just once. Here the sequenced sample was peripheral blood, taken in the first trimester of pregnancy. Every receptor here comes from a female donor with multiple sclerosis, enrolled in a pregnancy study.

The genes are TRBV7-3 and TRBJ2-1; 7 bases align to TRBD2. The junction had 8 bases not matched to a gene; V was cut back by 5 bases and J by 7 bases. CDR1 and CDR2 (germline): SGHTA, FQGTGA. CDR3 length: 14 amino acids. CDR3 nucleotides: TGTGCCAGCAGCGCAAGCGGGGCCCTTAATGAGCAGTTCTTC. Its translation: CASSASGALNEQFF.

V is TRBV19 and J is TRBJ2-7, with TRBD1 matching over 12 bases. Germline V gene data show CDR1 as LNHDA and CDR2 as SQIVND (reference sequence). V lost 5 bases to trimming and J lost 6 bases; unmatched junction nucleotides: 5. The CDR3 covers 14 residues. The DNA of the CDR3 is TGTGCCAGTAGTGCGGGACAGGGGGCTGGCGAGCAGTACTTC. Translating gives CASSAGQGAGEQYF.

The rearrangement uses TRBV9 and TRBJ1-3, with D possibly TRBD1 on 6 matching bases. V lost 2 bases and J 4 bases, leaving 10 bases between the germline ends. The germline V gene encodes CDR1 SGDLS and CDR2 YYNGEE. This CDR3 has 14 amino acids. CDR3 protein: CASSVNRVGNTIYF. The CDR3 DNA is TGTGCCAGCAGCGTGAACAGGGTCGGAAACACCATATATTTT.

This chain joins TRBV5-1 and TRBJ2-4; 12 nucleotides match TRBD2. V was clipped by 2 bases and J by 1 base; unmatched bases: 7. The CDR3 spans 18 residues. The germline V gene has CDR1 SGHRS and CDR2 YFSETQ. The CDR3 loop reads CASSFGLAGYGAKNIQYF. The CDR3 nucleotides are TGCGCCAGCAGCTTTGGACTAGCGGGGTATGGGGCCAAAAACATTCAGTACTTC.